This T cell receptor beta chain was captured by sequencing in a study of T cell repertoires in cytomegalovirus infection. The overall study: CMV epitopes used comprised recently identified HLA-C-restricted ones and well-studied HLA-B-restricted ones. Matching HLA type and CMV infection were both indicated by public TCR beta signatures. Whole-study results and caveats: Dominating the ex vivo response were HLA-C-restricted CMV-specific TCR beta clonotypes. Of the TCR beta families, the public ones yielded a cumulative frequency that identified carriers of CMV plus the relevant HLA.

CDR1 LNHDA and CDR2 SQIVND come from the germline V gene (reference sequence). The CDR3 totals 15 residues. V lost 6 bases and J lost 4; bases outside the gene matches: 5. As for this clonotype: Its specificity is not known.

A single record per CDR3 protein comes from TCRdb applying MiXCR to the reads. This table has 300,000 to 400,000 distinct CDR3 sequences, roughly 25% appearing once. This receptor was taken from a human donor in good health (CMV status not recorded). Some clones in this sample may be carry-over from other donors' samples. The J gene is TRBJ2-1, the V gene TRBV19; 11 nucleotides match TRBD2. Sequenced here: cultured PBMCs, sampled from culture after CMV antigen stimulation. The CDR3, as DNA: TGTGCCAGTAGCACGACTAGCGGGGTATACAATGAGCAGTTCTTC. Protein: CASSTTSGVYNEQFF.